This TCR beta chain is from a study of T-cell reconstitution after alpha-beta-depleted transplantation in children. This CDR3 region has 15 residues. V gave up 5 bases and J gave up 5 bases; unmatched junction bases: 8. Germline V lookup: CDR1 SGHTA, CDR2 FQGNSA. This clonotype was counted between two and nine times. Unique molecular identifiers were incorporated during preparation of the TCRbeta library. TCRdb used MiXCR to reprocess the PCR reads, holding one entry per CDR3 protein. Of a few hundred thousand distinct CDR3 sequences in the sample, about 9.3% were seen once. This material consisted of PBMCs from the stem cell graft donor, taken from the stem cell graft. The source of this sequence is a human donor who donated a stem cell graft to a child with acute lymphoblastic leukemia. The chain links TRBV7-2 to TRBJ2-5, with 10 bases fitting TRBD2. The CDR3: CASSQAGGVRETQYF. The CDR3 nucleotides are TGTGCCAGCAGCCAAGCGGGGGGGGTGAGGGAGACCCAGTACTTC. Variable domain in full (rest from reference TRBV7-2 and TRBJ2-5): GAGVSQSPSNKVTEKGKDVELRCDPISGHTALYWYRQSLGQGLEFLIYFQGNSAPDKSGLPSDRFSAERTGGSVSTLTIQRTQQEDSAVYLCASSQAGGVRETQYFGPGTRLLVL.